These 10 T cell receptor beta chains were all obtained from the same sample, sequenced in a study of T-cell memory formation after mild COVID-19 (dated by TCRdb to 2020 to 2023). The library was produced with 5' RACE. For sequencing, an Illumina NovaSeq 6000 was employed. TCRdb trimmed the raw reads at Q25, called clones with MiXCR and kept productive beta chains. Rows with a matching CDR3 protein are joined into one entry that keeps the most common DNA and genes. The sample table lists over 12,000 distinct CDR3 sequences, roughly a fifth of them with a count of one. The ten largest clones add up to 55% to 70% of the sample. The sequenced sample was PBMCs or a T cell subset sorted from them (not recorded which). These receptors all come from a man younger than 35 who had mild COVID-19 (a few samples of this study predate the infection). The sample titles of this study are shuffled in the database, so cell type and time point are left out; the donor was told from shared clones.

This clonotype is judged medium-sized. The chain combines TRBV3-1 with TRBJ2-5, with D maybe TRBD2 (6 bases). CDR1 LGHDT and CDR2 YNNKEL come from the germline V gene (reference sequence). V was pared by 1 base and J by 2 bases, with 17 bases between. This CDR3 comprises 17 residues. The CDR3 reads CASSQVVIAVSQETQYF. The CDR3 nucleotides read TGTGCCAGCAGCCAAGTAGTGATAGCGGTGTCACAAGAGACCCAGTACTTC.

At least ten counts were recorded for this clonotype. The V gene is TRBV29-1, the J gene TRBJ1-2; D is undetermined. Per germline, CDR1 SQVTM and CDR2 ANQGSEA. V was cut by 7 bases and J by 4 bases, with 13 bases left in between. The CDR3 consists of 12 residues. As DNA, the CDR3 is TGCAGCGCCCAGGACGGAACCTATGGCTACACCTTC. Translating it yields CSAQDGTYGYTF.

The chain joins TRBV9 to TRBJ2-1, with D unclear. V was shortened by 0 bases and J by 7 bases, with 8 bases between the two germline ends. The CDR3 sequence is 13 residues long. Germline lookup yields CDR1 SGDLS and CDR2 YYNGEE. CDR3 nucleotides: TGTGCCAGCAGCGTAGAACGAGATAATGAGCAGTTCTTC. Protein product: CASSVERDNEQFF.

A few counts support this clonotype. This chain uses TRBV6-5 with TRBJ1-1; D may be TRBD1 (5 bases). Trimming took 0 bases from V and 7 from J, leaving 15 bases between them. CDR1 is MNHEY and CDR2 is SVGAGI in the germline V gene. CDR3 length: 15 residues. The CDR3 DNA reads TGTGCCAGCAGTTACTCGAATTGGGGGTACAGTGAAGCTTTCTTT. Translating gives CASSYSNWGYSEAFF.

For the CDR3, the DNA is TGTGCCAGCAGTTATGGGACAGGAGCACTAGGTGGCTACACCTTC. Its translation: CASSYGTGALGGYTF. This chain connects TRBV6-2 or TRBV6-3 to TRBJ1-2, with 8 bases that match TRBD1. J was trimmed by 7 bases and V by 3 bases; bases with no gene match: 10. CDR1 is MNHEY, CDR2 SVGEGT, per germline. CDR3 length: 15 residues.

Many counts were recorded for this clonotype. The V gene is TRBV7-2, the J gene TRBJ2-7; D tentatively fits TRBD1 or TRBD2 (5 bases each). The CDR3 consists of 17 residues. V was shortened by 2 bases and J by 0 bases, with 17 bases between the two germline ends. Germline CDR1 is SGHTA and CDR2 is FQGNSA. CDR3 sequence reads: CASSLQSREWDSYEQYV. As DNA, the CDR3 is TGTGCCAGCAGCTTACAGTCCAGGGAGTGGGACTCCTACGAGCAGTACGTC.

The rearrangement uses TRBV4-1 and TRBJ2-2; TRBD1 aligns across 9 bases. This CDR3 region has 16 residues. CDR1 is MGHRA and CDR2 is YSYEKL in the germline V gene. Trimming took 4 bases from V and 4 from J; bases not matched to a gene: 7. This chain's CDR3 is CASSPSGTGLTGELFF. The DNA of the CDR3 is TGCGCCAGCAGCCCGTCGGGGACAGGGCTCACCGGGGAGCTGTTTTTT.

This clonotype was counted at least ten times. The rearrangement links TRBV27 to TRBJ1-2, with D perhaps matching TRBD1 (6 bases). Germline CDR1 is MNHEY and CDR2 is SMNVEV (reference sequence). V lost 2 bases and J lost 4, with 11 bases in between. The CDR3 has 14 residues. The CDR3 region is CASSLGGGIYGYTF. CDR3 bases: TGTGCCAGCAGTTTAGGAGGGGGGATCTATGGCTACACCTTC.

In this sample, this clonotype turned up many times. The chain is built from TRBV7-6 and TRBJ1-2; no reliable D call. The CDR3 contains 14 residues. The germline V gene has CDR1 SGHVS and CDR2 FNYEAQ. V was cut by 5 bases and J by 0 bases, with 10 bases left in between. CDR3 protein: CASSRVTANYGYTF. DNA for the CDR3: TGTGCCAGCAGCCGAGTCACAGCTAACTATGGCTACACCTTC.

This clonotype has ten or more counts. This CDR3 is CASSYYANEQFF. The CDR3 DNA follows: TGTGCCAGCAGCTACTATGCCAATGAGCAGTTCTTC. This chain connects TRBV7-2 to TRBJ2-1; D not resolved. V lost 4 bases, J lost 6 bases, and 7 bases lay in between. CDR3 length equals 12 residues. CDR1 is SGHTA and CDR2 is FQGNSA in the germline V gene.